Each of the 13 T cell receptor beta chains below was sequenced from the same sample in a study of T cell repertoires in ileal Crohn's disease. Generated by immunoSEQ multiplex PCR, the TCRdb table keeps only in-frame clones and is missing some. The sample carries over 6,500 clones, 84% recorded once. Sequenced material: ileal tissue. Receptors originate from an adult with Crohn's disease.

This clone was counted a single time. The V and J genes are TRBV18 and TRBJ1-5; 8 bases are a match to TRBD1. Germline V gene data show CDR1 as KGHSH and CDR2 as LQKENI. The CDR3 has 13 amino acids. V was pared by 7 bases and J by 5 bases, with 4 bases of the junction left unmatched. The CDR3 loop is CASLQGVDQPQHF. CDR3 nucleotides: TGTGCCAGCTTACAGGGGGTAGATCAGCCCCAGCATTTT. The full variable domain, rest sourced from reference TRBV18 and TRBJ1-5, is NAGVMQNPRHLVRRRGQEARLRCSPMKGHSHVYWYRQLPEEGLKFMVYLQKENIIDESGMPKERFSAEFPKEGPSILRIQQVVRGDSAAYFCASLQGVDQPQHFGDGTRLSIL.

This clone was picked up a small number of times. This chain uses TRBV9 with TRBJ1-6; TRBD1 aligns across 7 bases. Germline V CDR1 and CDR2: SGDLS, YYNGEE. This CDR3 contains 14 residues. V shed 2 bases, J shed 10 bases, and the junction held 6 bases outside the gene matches. The CDR3: CASSVTGFGSPLHF. Here the CDR3 DNA reads TGTGCCAGCAGCGTGACAGGGTTTGGCTCACCCCTCCACTTT.

This chain joins TRBV25-1 and TRBJ2-1, with 13 bases that match TRBD2. CDR1 is MGHDK, CDR2 SYGVNS, per germline. The CDR3 sequence is 15 residues long. V gave up 6 bases and J gave up 2 bases; unmatched junction bases: 1. Here the CDR3 reads CASSGTSGAYNEQFF. The CDR3 DNA is TGTGCCAGCAGCGGGACTAGCGGGGCCTACAATGAGCAGTTCTTC.

V usage is TRBV2 and J usage is TRBJ1-5; D gene unclear. CDR3 length: 11 residues. Trimming cost V 3 bases and J 11 bases, with 8 bases left between them. Germline CDR1 reads SNHLY; CDR2 reads FYNNEI. CDR3 nucleotide sequence: TGTGCCAGCAGTGAGGCTCACGCCCAGCATTTT. It yields the protein CASSEAHAQHF.

This rearrangement joins TRBV2 to TRBJ2-1; 7 bases agree with TRBD2. CDR3 length equals 15 residues. V shed 11 bases and J 7 bases; nucleotides not matched to a gene: 17. Germline V gene sequence: CDR1 SNHLY, CDR2 FYNNEI. In nucleotides, the CDR3 is TGTGCCGGGGGGGTGGACTCCCGTACCTGGAATGAGCAGTTCTTC. Translating it yields CAGGVDSRTWNEQFF.

The chain links TRBV7-9 to TRBJ2-3, with TRBD2 matching over 8 bases. The CDR3 has 15 amino acids. The junction had 5 bases not matched to a gene; V was cut back by 6 bases and J by 0 bases. Germline CDR1 SEHNR, CDR2 FQNEAQ (reference sequence). The CDR3 region is CASSRLAPSTDTQYF. The CDR3 DNA reads TGTGCCAGCAGTCGACTAGCGCCAAGCACAGATACGCAGTATTTT. Based on the CDR3 plus reference TRBV7-9 and TRBJ2-3, the full variable domain is DTGVSQNPRHKITKRGQNVTFRCDPISEHNRLYWYRQTLGQGPEFLTYFQNEAQLEKSRLLSDRFSAERPKGSFSTLEIQRTEQGDSAMYLCASSRLAPSTDTQYFGPGTRLTVL.

The chain joins TRBV13 to TRBJ2-3, with TRBD2 matching over 9 bases. The germline V gene encodes CDR1 PRHDT and CDR2 FYEKMQ (reference sequence). Losses at the gene ends were 3 bases for V and 4 bases for J; bases not matched to a gene: 2. The length of the CDR3 is 14 residues. In DNA, the CDR3 is TGTGCCAGCAGCTTTAGCGGGAGAGCAGATACGCAGTATTTT. It encodes CASSFSGRADTQYF.

The chain recombines TRBV5-6 with TRBJ2-7, with TRBD2 matching 10 bases. CDR1 is SGHDT, CDR2 YYEEEE, per germline. After removal of 2 bases from V and 0 bases from J, the junction contained 2 bases not matched to a gene. The CDR3 covers 15 residues. The CDR3 sequence: CASSFLAGDSYEQYF. The CDR3 region has the DNA TGTGCCAGCAGCTTCCTAGCGGGAGACTCCTACGAGCAGTACTTC. Together with reference TRBV5-6 and TRBJ2-7, the CDR3 gives the full variable domain: DAGVTQSPTHLIKTRGQQVTLRCSPKSGHDTVSWYQQALGQGPQFIFQYYEEEERQRGNFPDRFSGHQFPNYSSELNVNALLLGDSALYLCASSFLAGDSYEQYFGPGTRLTVT.

This rearrangement joins TRBV5-1 to TRBJ1-1, with D tentatively TRBD1 (6 bases). V was clipped by 4 bases and J by 2 bases, with 9 bases between them. Germline values: CDR1 SGHRS, CDR2 YFSETQ. This CDR3 has 13 amino acids. This CDR3 is CASSEGGNTEAFF. The CDR3 DNA is TGCGCCAGCAGCGAAGGGGGAAACACTGAAGCTTTCTTT.

The chain combines TRBV7-8 with TRBJ2-7, with TRBD2 identical over 9 bases. Looked up from germline, CDR1 is SGHVS and CDR2 is FQNEAQ. CDR3 length: 14 residues. The J segment lost 3 bases and the V segment lost 4 bases, leaving 4 bases of the junction unmatched. The CDR3 loop is CASSSSGMIYEQYF. The CDR3 DNA sequence: TGTGCCAGCAGCTCTAGCGGGATGATCTACGAGCAGTACTTC.

This chain uses TRBV18 with TRBJ2-7, with D perhaps TRBD1 (5 bases). The CDR3 length is 12 residues. V lost 6 bases to trimming and J lost 3 bases, with 9 bases between them. Looked up from germline, CDR1 is KGHSH and CDR2 is LQKENI. This CDR3 is CASSLQDYEQYF. DNA of the CDR3: TGTGCCAGCTCGCTACAGGACTACGAGCAGTACTTC.

The chain combines TRBV10-1 with TRBJ2-7, with 16 bases aligning to TRBD2. Germline loops: CDR1 WNHNN, CDR2 SYGVQD (reference sequence). The CDR3 consists of 19 residues. The ends lost 0 bases at V and 0 bases at J; junction bases unmatched: 5. The CDR3 is CASSESGLAGGPNSYEQYF. In DNA, the CDR3 is TGCGCCAGCAGTGAGTCGGGACTAGCGGGAGGGCCTAACTCCTACGAGCAGTACTTC.

This sequence joins TRBV9 and TRBJ2-5; 9 nucleotides agree with TRBD2. The CDR3 is 13 residues long. J lost 4 bases, V lost 3 bases, and 1 base had no gene match. The germline V gene encodes CDR1 SGDLS and CDR2 YYNGEE. CDR3 nucleotides: TGTGCCAGCAGCGCAGCGGGAGGAGAGACCCAGTACTTC. Protein sequence: CASSAAGGETQYF.